This T cell receptor (beta chain) comes out of a study of blood T cells in healthy people across ages. Combining a sample-barcoded 5' primer with a J-beta primer mix, a second PCR ran for roughly 6 to 12 cycles. Each cDNA was tagged by a template-switch adaptor containing 12 random nucleotides. Via MiXCR, TCRdb re-called the 5' RACE reads, giving one row per CDR3 protein. The sample holds some 800,000 distinct CDR3 sequences; 44% are singletons and the top ten take 15% to 25%. CDR1 and CDR2 (germline): DFQATT, SNEGSKA (reference sequence). With 6 bases clipped from V and 9 bases from J, the junction kept 8 bases outside the gene matches. The CDR3 is 13 amino acids. Study conclusions and caveats: Both naive CD4+ cell counts and diversity were greater in long-lived donors than in aged donors. The recorded TCR beta diversity per million T cells decreased in a roughly linear manner with age. Naive T cell percentage by flow cytometry tracked strongly with beta diversity.

The table lists this clonotype with a few counts. Its antigen is as yet unknown. This sequence was found in a man in his fifties or sixties in good health. The chain recombines TRBV20-1 with TRBJ2-3; 11 bases agree with TRBD2. Sequences were obtained from blood. The CDR3 here is CSATLAGDGTQYF. CDR3 coding DNA: TGCAGTGCCACACTAGCGGGGGACGGCACGCAGTATTTT.